The sequence of this T cell receptor beta chain was determined in a study of blood T cell repertoires in COVID-19 (dated by TCRdb to between 2020 and 2021). Looking at the study overall: Samples from collaborators originated in the United States, Italy and Spain and spanned both the acute and convalescent phases of COVID-19. The prospective study material was composed of cDNA or gDNA derived from T cells, B-cell-depleted T cells, or PBMCs. The dataset comprised deeply sampled blood TCRbeta repertoires from subjects exposed to, actively infected with, or recovered from COVID-19. The repertoires were released in a freely available public database meant as a resource for research on the immune response to SARS-CoV-2. The samples were drawn from the first 160 participants of the ongoing ImmuneRACE study and from roughly 1,300 subjects provided by 6 global collaborators. Sample metadata almost always included a de-identified subject ID, COVID-19 status, age in years and sex. Where available, HLA class I and class II types were obtained from metadata supplied by the sample provider rather than from assay-based typing.

This clone occurred a few times. Its specific antigen is unknown. One base away there is no much larger clone; base qualities are not given. Each collaborating institution followed its own protocols to collect whole blood in K2EDTA tubes. For TCRbeta analysis, collaborator samples were shipped as frozen whole blood, as isolated PBMCs, or as DNA extracted from either sample type. TCRbeta CDR3 regions were amplified from genomic DNA using the immunoSEQ Assay, a bias-controlled multiplex PCR. Concerning the study's data processing: Nucleated cell counts per sample were estimated from amplification of reference gene primers within the assay. To quantify the absolute abundance of each unique TCRbeta CDR3 rearrangement, sequence reads were collapsed and filtered. For each sample, productive Simpson clonality was calculated as the square root of Simpson's diversity index over productive rearrangements. TCRdb retrieved this table from immuneACCESS and kept in-frame rearrangements only. Not all clones are present; in checked studies, unresolved V genes account for under half, and no reason is known for the remainder. V, J and clone size are those of that table, while D and trimming were read from the DNA. The sample contains about 340,000 clones, 65% to 85% of them found a single time. The biggest ten clones account for approximately 3.1% of the sample.

From the germline V gene (reference sequence), CDR1 is SEHNR and CDR2 is FQNEAQ. The CDR3 contains 12 residues, cysteine and phenylalanine counted. CDR3 DNA is the only sequence kept; it has 36 bases, read in frame from the first base. The germline ends are 8 bases apart after V is trimmed by 5 bases and J by 7 bases. Overall study results and their limits: The quantity of clinical and demographic metadata differed by source and by participant and was supplied without curation.

Sequencing was done on a sample of peripheral blood. This receptor chain uses TRBV7-9 and TRBJ1-4; TRBD1 is perhaps the D gene, given 6 matching bases. The sequence was collected from a man aged 30-40 years with active or convalescent COVID-19. The CDR3 corresponds to CASSMDSEKLFF. The nucleotides read TGTGCCAGCAGCATGGACAGTGAAAAACTGTTTTTT.